Below, 5 T cell receptor beta chains from the same sample are listed, as sequenced in a study of T cells in Graves' hyperthyroidism and ophthalmopathy. Amplification of TCR beta CDR3 regions used RNA as the template. TCR CDR3 regions were first amplified by RT-PCR with HTBI primers. Via MiXCR, TCRdb re-called the multiplex PCR reads, giving one row per CDR3 protein. Of approximately 350,000 distinct CDR3 sequences in the sample, 13% to 15% were seen once. Sequenced material: blood. The receptors were sampled from a woman aged 55-69 years with Graves' ophthalmopathy.

The chain couples TRBV12-3 or TRBV12-4 to TRBJ2-1; no clear D gene. This CDR3 is 14 amino acids long. The V end was cut by 8 bases, the J end by 9 bases, with 20 bases between. Here the CDR3 reads CASGRSPRAAEQFF. CDR3 in DNA: TGTGCCAGCGGTAGATCACCCCGGGCCGCTGAGCAGTTCTTC.

There are many counts of this clonotype. This chain connects TRBV6-1 to TRBJ1-6, with unresolved D. CDR1 and CDR2 (germline): MNHNS, SASEGT. The CDR3 is made up of 16 amino acids. V was shortened by 7 bases and J by 2 bases, with 15 bases between the two germline ends. CDR3 amino acids: CASTYQSEAYNSPLHF. CDR3 sequence (DNA): TGTGCCAGCACCTATCAAAGCGAGGCCTATAATTCACCCCTCCACTTT.

As regards this clonotype: A much larger clone differs by one base, so this may be a read error. The rearrangement joins TRBV2 to TRBJ2-5; 8 positions agree with TRBD1. V gave up 5 bases and J gave up 0 bases; unmatched junction bases: 2. The germline gives CDR1 SNHLY, CDR2 FYNNEI. The CDR3 is 14 residues long. Here the CDR3 reads CASSWDRNQETQYF. CDR3 bases: TGTGCCAGCAGTTGGGACAGGAACCAAGAGACCCAGTACTTC.

This clonotype was seen at least ten times. The chain links TRBV6-4 to TRBJ2-2, with D maybe TRBD1 (5 bases). The CDR3 extends over 15 amino acids. CDR1 is MRHNA, CDR2 SNTAGT, per germline. Trimming left V 5 bases short and J 4 bases short, with 14 bases between. The CDR3 sequence is CASSPSQQVTGELFF. DNA of the CDR3: TGTGCCAGCAGTCCCAGCCAACAGGTCACCGGGGAGCTGTTTTTT.

Ten or more counts support this clonotype. This rearrangement joins TRBV28 to TRBJ2-2, with a possible D match to TRBD2 (6 bases). Per germline, CDR1 MDHEN and CDR2 SYDVKM. Trimming stripped 6 bases from V and 5 bases from J, with 19 bases between. This CDR3 is 16 amino acids long. The CDR3 is CASSTLAYEGTGELFF. The DNA for the CDR3 is TGTGCCAGCAGCACCCTAGCGTACGAGGGGACCGGGGAGCTGTTTTTT.